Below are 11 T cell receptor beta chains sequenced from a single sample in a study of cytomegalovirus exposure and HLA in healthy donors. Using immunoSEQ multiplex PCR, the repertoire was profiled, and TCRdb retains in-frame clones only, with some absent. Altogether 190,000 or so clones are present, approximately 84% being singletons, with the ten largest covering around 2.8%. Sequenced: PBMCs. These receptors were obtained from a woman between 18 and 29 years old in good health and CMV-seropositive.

The DNA for the CDR3 is TGTGCCAGCAGGGAAGGACAGGGGGTAGCTGAAGCTTTCTTT. The encoded protein is CASREGQGVAEAFF. The V gene is TRBV6-6, the J gene TRBJ1-1; 10 bases are a match to TRBD1. From germline, CDR1 is MNHNY and CDR2 SVGAGI (reference sequence). The V and J ends lost 6 bases and 6 bases, in that order; junction bases with no gene match: 7. The CDR3 has 14 amino acids.

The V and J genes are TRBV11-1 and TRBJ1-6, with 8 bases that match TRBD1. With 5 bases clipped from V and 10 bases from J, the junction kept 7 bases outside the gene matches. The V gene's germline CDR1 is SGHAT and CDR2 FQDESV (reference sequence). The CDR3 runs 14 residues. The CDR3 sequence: CASSLDRVRSPLHF. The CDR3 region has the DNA TGTGCCAGCAGCCTGGACAGGGTACGGTCACCCCTCCACTTT.

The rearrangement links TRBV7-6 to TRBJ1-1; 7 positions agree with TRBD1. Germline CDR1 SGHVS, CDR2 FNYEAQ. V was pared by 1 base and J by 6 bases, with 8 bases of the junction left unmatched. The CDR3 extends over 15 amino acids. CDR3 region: CASSLGEGGTAEAFF. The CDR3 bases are TGTGCCAGCAGCTTAGGTGAAGGGGGGACAGCTGAAGCTTTCTTT. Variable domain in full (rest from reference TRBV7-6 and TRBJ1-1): GAGVSQSPRYKVTKRGQDVALRCDPISGHVSLYWYRQALGQGPEFLTYFNYEAQQDKSGLPNDRFSAERPEGSISTLTIQRTEQRDSAMYRCASSLGEGGTAEAFFGQGTRLTVV.

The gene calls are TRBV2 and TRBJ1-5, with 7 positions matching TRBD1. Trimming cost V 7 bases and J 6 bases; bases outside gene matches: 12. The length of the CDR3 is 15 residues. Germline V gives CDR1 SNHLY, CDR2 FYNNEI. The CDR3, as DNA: TGTGCCAGCAAACCCCGTGACAGGGATAGTCAGCCCCAGCATTTT. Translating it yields CASKPRDRDSQPQHF.

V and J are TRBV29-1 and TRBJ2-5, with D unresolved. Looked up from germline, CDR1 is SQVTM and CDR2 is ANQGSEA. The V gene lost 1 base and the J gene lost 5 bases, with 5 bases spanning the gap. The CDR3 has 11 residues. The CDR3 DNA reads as TGCAGCGTTGAAGTGTATGAGACCCAGTACTTC. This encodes CSVEVYETQYF.

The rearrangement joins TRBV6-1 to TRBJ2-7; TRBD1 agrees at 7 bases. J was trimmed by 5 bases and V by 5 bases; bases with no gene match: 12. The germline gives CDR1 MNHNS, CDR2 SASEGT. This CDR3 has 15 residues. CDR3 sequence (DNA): TGTGCCAGCAGTCAAAGGACCGGGACAGCAAACGAGCAGTACTTC. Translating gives CASSQRTGTANEQYF.

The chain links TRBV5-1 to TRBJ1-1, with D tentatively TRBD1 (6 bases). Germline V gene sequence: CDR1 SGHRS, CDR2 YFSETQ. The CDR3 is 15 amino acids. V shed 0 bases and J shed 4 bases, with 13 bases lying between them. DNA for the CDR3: TGCGCCAGCAGCTTGGCCCTGGGGGCGACCACTGAAGCTTTCTTT. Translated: CASSLALGATTEAFF. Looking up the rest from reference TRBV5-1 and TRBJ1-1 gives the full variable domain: KAGVTQTPRYLIKTRGQQVTLSCSPISGHRSVSWYQQTPGQGLQFLFEYFSETQRNKGNFPGRFSGRQFSNSRSEMNVSTLELGDSALYLCASSLALGATTEAFFGQGTRLTVV.

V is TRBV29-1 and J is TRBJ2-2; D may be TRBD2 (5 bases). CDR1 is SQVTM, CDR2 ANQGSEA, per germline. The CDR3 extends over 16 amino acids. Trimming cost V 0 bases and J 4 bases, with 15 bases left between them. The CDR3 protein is CSVEDQFRAGTGELFF. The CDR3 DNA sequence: TGCAGCGTTGAAGATCAGTTTAGGGCGGGCACCGGGGAGCTGTTTTTT.

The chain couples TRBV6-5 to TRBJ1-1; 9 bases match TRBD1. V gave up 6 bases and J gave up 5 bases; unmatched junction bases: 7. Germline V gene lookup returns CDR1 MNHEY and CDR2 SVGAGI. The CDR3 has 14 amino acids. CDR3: CASSSTGGGTEAFF. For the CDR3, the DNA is TGTGCCAGCAGCTCAACAGGGGGCGGGACTGAAGCTTTCTTT.

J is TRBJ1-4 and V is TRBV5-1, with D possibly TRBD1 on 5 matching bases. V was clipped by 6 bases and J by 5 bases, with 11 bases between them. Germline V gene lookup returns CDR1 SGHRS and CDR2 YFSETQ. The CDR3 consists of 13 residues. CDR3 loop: CASKDSLNEKLFF. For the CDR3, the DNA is TGCGCCAGCAAAGACAGCCTAAATGAAAAACTGTTTTTT.

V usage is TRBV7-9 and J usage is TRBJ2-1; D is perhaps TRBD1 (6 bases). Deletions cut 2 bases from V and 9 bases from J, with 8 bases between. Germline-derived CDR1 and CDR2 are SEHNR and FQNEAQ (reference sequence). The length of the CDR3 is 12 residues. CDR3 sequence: CASSLIRGEQFF. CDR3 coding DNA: TGTGCCAGCAGCTTAATCAGGGGTGAGCAGTTCTTC.